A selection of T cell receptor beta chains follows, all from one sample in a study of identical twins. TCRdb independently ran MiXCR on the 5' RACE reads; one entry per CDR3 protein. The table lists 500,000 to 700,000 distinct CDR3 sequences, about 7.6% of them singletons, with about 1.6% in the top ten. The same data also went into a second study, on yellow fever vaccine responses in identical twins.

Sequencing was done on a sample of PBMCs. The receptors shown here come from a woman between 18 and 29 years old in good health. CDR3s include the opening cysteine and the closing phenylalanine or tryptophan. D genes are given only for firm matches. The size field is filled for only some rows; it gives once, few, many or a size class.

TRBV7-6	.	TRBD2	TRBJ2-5	TGTGCCAGCAGCCACCTGGGGCTAGCGGGGGAAGAGACCCAGTACTTC	CASSHLGLAGEETQYF
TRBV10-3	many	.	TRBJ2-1	TGTGCCATCATGAAGGGGGAAGGCTCCTACAATGAGCAGTTCTTC	CAIMKGEGSYNEQFF
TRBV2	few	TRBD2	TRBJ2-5	TGTGCCAGCATTGCGGGAGGGCCGATAGAGACCCAGTACTTC	CASIAGGPIETQYF
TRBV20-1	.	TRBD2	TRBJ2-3	TGCAGTGCTAGGGTACCCGGGACGGGAGGAGCGACGCAGTATTTT	CSARVPGTGGATQYF
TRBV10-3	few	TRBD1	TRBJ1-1	TGTGCCATCAGCGCGGGACAGGGCGGGGACACTGAAGCTTTCTTT	CAISAGQGGDTEAFF
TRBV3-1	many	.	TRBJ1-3	TGTGCCAGCAGCGGGGGTTCTGGAAACACCATATATTTT	CASSGGSGNTIYF
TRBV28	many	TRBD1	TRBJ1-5	TGTGCCAGCAGTGAGGGGGCAGGGGGAATTTCCAATCAGCCCCAGCATTTT	CASSEGAGGISNQPQHF
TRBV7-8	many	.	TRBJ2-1	TGTGCCAGCAGCTTAGTGGGCGGGATGGATGAGCAGTTCTTC	CASSLVGGMDEQFF
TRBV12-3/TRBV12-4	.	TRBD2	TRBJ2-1	TGTGCCAGCAGTTTTCGACTAGCGGGAGGGCCTGGTGAGCAGTTCTTC	CASSFRLAGGPGEQFF
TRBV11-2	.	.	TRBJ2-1	TGTGCCAGCAGCTTGGTCGGGGGCGATGGAATTAACTACAATGAGCAGTTCTTC	CASSLVGGDGINYNEQFF
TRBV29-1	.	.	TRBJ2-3	TGCAGCGCCCGCTTCTGGCAGGGAGCAGATACGCAGTATTTT	CSARFWQGADTQYF
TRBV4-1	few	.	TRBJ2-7	TGCGCCAGCAGCCAGCTACAGGTATCCTACGAGCAGTACTTC	CASSQLQVSYEQYF
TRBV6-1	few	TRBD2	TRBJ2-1	TGTGCCAGCGGAAAGGGACTAGCGGGAGGGAGCTCCTACAATGAGCAGTTCTTC	CASGKGLAGGSSYNEQFF
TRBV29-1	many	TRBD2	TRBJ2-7	TGCAGCGTTCGGACTAGCGGGAGGTCTAACGAGCAGTACTTC	CSVRTSGRSNEQYF
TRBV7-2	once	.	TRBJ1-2	TGTCCCACCTTTCAGTATCATGGCTACACCTTC	CPTFQYHGYTF
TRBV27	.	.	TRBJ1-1	TGTGCCAGCAGTTTAAAGGGGGGGCGAACTGAAGCTTTCTTT	CASSLKGGRTEAFF
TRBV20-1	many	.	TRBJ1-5	TGCAGTGCTAGTACCCTCCGGCAGCCCCAGCATTTT	CSASTLRQPQHF
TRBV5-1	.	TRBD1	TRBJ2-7	TGCGCCAGCAGCTTACCGGGACAGGGGTACTACGAGCAGTACTTC	CASSLPGQGYYEQYF
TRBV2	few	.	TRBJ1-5	TGTGCCAGCAGTGAGTGGGGTGTTGGGAATCAGCCCCAGCATTTT	CASSEWGVGNQPQHF
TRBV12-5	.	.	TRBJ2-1	TGTGCTAGTGGTTGGACTACCCCGTCCTACAATGAGCAGTTCTTC	CASGWTTPSYNEQFF